These 22 T cell receptor beta chains originate from one sample sequenced in a study of T cell repertoires in cytomegalovirus infection. MiXCR, run by TCRdb on the reads, gives a single entry per CDR3 protein. The sample shows around 120,000 distinct CDR3 sequences, roughly 8.2% of them seen only once. Sample: PBMCs. These TCRs come from a human donor in good health (CMV status not recorded). Some clones in this sample may be carry-over from other donors' samples.

This clonotype occurred many times. This chain uses TRBV20-1 with TRBJ2-3; 7 bases align to TRBD2. The CDR3 has 15 amino acids. Germline CDR1 is DFQATT and CDR2 is SNEGSKA (reference sequence). With 5 bases clipped from V and 0 bases from J, the junction kept 8 bases outside the gene matches. In DNA form, the CDR3 reads TGCAGTGCTTGGAATGACGGGGGGAGCACAGATACGCAGTATTTT. Amino acid sequence: CSAWNDGGSTDTQYF.

This clonotype showed up many times. The V gene is TRBV6-4, the J gene TRBJ2-1, with D possibly TRBD2 on 7 matching bases. The V gene lost 0 bases and the J gene lost 9 bases, with 15 bases spanning the gap. CDR1 and CDR2 (germline): MRHNA, SNTAGT. The CDR3 length is 15 residues. Here the CDR3 reads CASSDSAGAHGEQFF. The CDR3 DNA reads as TGTGCCAGCAGTGACTCTGCGGGGGCCCACGGTGAGCAGTTCTTC.

The rearrangement joins TRBV3-1 to TRBJ2-3; D unresolved. The ends were cut back, 0 bases at V and 2 bases at J, with 9 bases in the middle. CDR1 and CDR2 (germline): LGHDT, YNNKEL (reference sequence). The CDR3 length is 15 residues. CDR3 DNA sequence: TGTGCCAGCAGCCAAGACCGCTGGCACACAGATACGCAGTATTTT. It is translated as CASSQDRWHTDTQYF.

This clonotype occurred many times. The V call is TRBV4-2, the J call TRBJ2-7; 7 bases are a match to TRBD2. The germline V gene encodes CDR1 LGHNA and CDR2 YNFKEQ. V was clipped by 0 bases and J by 4 bases; unmatched bases: 15. The CDR3 has 18 amino acids. In DNA, the CDR3 is TGTGCCAGCAGCCAAGATCGATCTACTAGCGCCGACTTGTACGAGCAGTACTTC. This translates into CASSQDRSTSADLYEQYF.

The rearrangement joins TRBV2 to TRBJ2-5, with D possibly matching TRBD2 (5 bases). Between the trimmed V and J ends, which lost 4 bases and 2 bases, there was a span of 8 bases. Germline V gives CDR1 SNHLY, CDR2 FYNNEI. There are 13 residues in the CDR3. CDR3 region: CASSAQRQETQYF. Here the CDR3 DNA reads TGTGCCAGCAGTGCGCAGCGGCAAGAGACCCAGTACTTC.

The chain recombines TRBV2 with TRBJ2-4; D might be TRBD1 or TRBD2, each matching 5 bases. The CDR3 loop spans 12 amino acids. Trimming stripped 5 bases from V and 13 bases from J, with 15 bases between. Germline CDR1 SNHLY, CDR2 FYNNEI. The CDR3 nucleotides are TGTGCCAGCAGTCCGGCCGGGACCCCACAGTACTTC. Translated, it gives CASSPAGTPQYF.

The table lists this clonotype with many counts. The V call is TRBV12-3 or TRBV12-4, the J call TRBJ1-5, with 10 bases aligning to TRBD1. With V trimmed by 4 bases and J by 0 bases, 3 bases remained unmatched. This CDR3 is built from 16 residues. CDR3 coding DNA: TGTGCCAGCAGTTCCAGGACAGGGGGTAGCAATCAGCCCCAGCATTTT. This encodes CASSSRTGGSNQPQHF.

The count of this clonotype is one. The chain links TRBV5-1 to TRBJ1-4, with 11 bases aligning to TRBD1. V lost 4 bases and J lost 7; bases outside the gene matches: 6. Germline V gives CDR1 SGHRS, CDR2 YFSETQ. The CDR3 sequence is 15 residues long. CDR3 nucleotide sequence: TGCGCCAGCAGCGGCGGGGACAGGGGGACTGAAAAACTGTTTTTT. This codes for CASSGGDRGTEKLFF.

The chain joins TRBV9 to TRBJ1-5; maybe TRBD1 (6 bases). Germline values: CDR1 SGDLS, CDR2 YYNGEE. The CDR3 sequence is 16 residues long. V shed 0 bases and J shed 3 bases, with 13 bases lying between them. The CDR3 nucleotides read TGTGCCAGCAGCGTAGGTGCGGACAGATACAATCAGCCCCAGCATTTT. This gives the protein CASSVGADRYNQPQHF.

As to this clonotype: This may arise from a read error, as a much more abundant clone is one base away. V usage is TRBV2 and J usage is TRBJ2-1; D is unclear. Germline V gene data show CDR1 as SNHLY and CDR2 as FYNNEI. V gave up 5 bases and J gave up 4 bases, with 9 bases separating them. This CDR3 has 13 residues. CDR3 protein: CASSQEAYNEQFF. The CDR3 nucleotides read TGTGCCAGCAGTCAAGAGGCTTACAATGAGCAGTTCTTC.

For this clonotype: Since a much larger clone is just one base distant, this may be a read error. The CDR3 carries no conserved terminal phenylalanine or tryptophan, so it likely arises from a read error. The V and J genes are TRBV20-1 and TRBJ2-3; 8 bases agree with TRBD2. CDR3 length: 15 amino acids. The V segment lost 1 base and the J segment 6 bases; nucleotides outside the gene matches: 9. CDR1 and CDR2 (germline): DFQATT, SNEGSKA (reference sequence). CDR3: CSARAPTGGQDTQYS. CDR3 in DNA: TGCAGTGCTAGAGCCCCCACGGGGGGGCAGGATACGCAGTATTCT.

In this sample, this clonotype turned up many times. This chain links TRBV19 with TRBJ2-1, with a weak D call TRBD1 (6 bases). Germline lookup yields CDR1 LNHDA and CDR2 SQIVND (reference sequence). V was pared by 5 bases and J by 0 bases, with 14 bases between. CDR3 length: 16 amino acids. CDR3 coding DNA: TGTGCCAGTAGTCCGAATACAGGGAGCTCCTACAATGAGCAGTTCTTC. It encodes CASSPNTGSSYNEQFF. Using reference TRBV19 and TRBJ2-1 for the parts outside the CDR3, the full variable domain is DGGITQSPKYLFRKEGQNVTLSCEQNLNHDAMYWYRQDPGQGLRLIYYSQIVNDFQKGDIAEGYSVSREKKESFPLTVTSAQKNPTAFYLCASSPNTGSSYNEQFFGPGTRLTVL.

This clonotype turned up a few times. A junction end diverges from the germline sequence, so it may reflect a read error. The chain combines TRBV11-1 with TRBJ2-3, with 15 bases matching TRBD2. The germline CDR1 and CDR2 sequences are SGHAT and FQDESV (reference sequence). This CDR3 region has 17 residues. The CDR3 protein is CANSLDRTSGGANTQYF. For the CDR3, the DNA is TGTGCCAACAGCCTTGACCGGACTAGCGGGGGGGCAAATACGCAGTATTTT. Supplemented by reference TRBV11-1 and TRBJ2-3, the full variable domain reads EAEVAQSPRYKITEKSQAVAFWCDPISGHATLYWYRQILGQGPELLVQFQDESVVDDSQLPKDRFSAERLKGVDSTLKIQPAELGDSAMYLCANSLDRTSGGANTQYFGPGTRLTVL.

This clonotype was seen many times. J is TRBJ2-7 and V is TRBV7-6; no clear D gene. Germline V gene data show CDR1 as SGHVS and CDR2 as FNYEAQ. This CDR3 has 15 amino acids. V was cut by 0 bases and J by 0 bases, with 9 bases left in between. CDR3 residues: CASSLASGRSYEQYF. As DNA, the CDR3 is TGTGCCAGCAGCTTAGCGTCAGGTCGCTCCTACGAGCAGTACTTC. The whole variable domain, remainder taken from reference TRBV7-6 and TRBJ2-7, is GAGVSQSPRYKVTKRGQDVALRCDPISGHVSLYWYRQALGQGPEFLTYFNYEAQQDKSGLPNDRFSAERPEGSISTLTIQRTEQRDSAMYRCASSLASGRSYEQYFGPGTRLTVT.

This clonotype showed up many times. The V gene is TRBV9, the J gene TRBJ1-4; TRBD1 matches at 10 bases. CDR3 length: 16 residues. Germline loops: CDR1 SGDLS, CDR2 YYNGEE. The V segment lost 3 bases and the J segment 8 bases; nucleotides outside the gene matches: 10. Here the CDR3 reads CASSEGQGRTREKLFF. The CDR3 nucleotides are TGTGCCAGCAGCGAGGGACAGGGGCGAACGAGGGAAAAACTGTTTTTT.

J is TRBJ1-2 and V is TRBV20-1, with 7 bases identical to TRBD1. Trimming at V came to 2 bases and at J to 8 bases, leaving 11 bases not matched to a gene. Germline lookup yields CDR1 DFQATT and CDR2 SNEGSKA (reference sequence). This CDR3 has 14 residues. The CDR3 DNA reads as TGCAGTGCTAGAAGGCCAGGGGGAATCGAAGGCTACACCTTC. This sequence encodes CSARRPGGIEGYTF.

The rearrangement joins TRBV2 to TRBJ1-1, with D perhaps matching TRBD1 (6 bases). This CDR3 has 15 amino acids. V was clipped by 2 bases and J by 5 bases, with 15 bases between them. Germline V gene lookup returns CDR1 SNHLY and CDR2 FYNNEI. DNA of the CDR3: TGTGCCAGCAGTGAACGGAGACACCAGGGGACTGAAGCTTTCTTT. It translates to CASSERRHQGTEAFF.

There are many counts of this clonotype. This chain uses TRBV7-6 with TRBJ2-1; TRBD2 agrees at 11 bases. This CDR3 contains 17 residues. Germline CDR1 reads SGHVS; CDR2 reads FNYEAQ. The V and J ends lost 1 base and 2 bases, in that order; junction bases with no gene match: 4. The DNA of the CDR3 is TGTGCCAGCAGCTTAGTTCTAGCGGGGGGCCCCTACAATGAGCAGTTCTTC. Its protein is CASSLVLAGGPYNEQFF.

The chain uses TRBV7-2 and TRBJ2-3; D unresolved. With 0 bases removed from V and 0 bases from J, the gap between germline ends came to 7 bases. The CDR3 spans 15 residues. The germline V gene encodes CDR1 SGHTA and CDR2 FQGNSA. CDR3 loop: CASSLAGVSTDTQYF. The CDR3 coding sequence is TGTGCCAGCAGCTTAGCTGGGGTAAGCACAGATACGCAGTATTTT.

This clonotype was found many times. The rearrangement uses TRBV18 and TRBJ2-5; 7 bases match TRBD1. The CDR3 spans 15 residues. Trimming took 1 base from V and 2 from J; bases not matched to a gene: 4. Per germline, CDR1 KGHSH and CDR2 LQKENI. CDR3 amino acids: CASSPQGTAQETQYF. The CDR3, as DNA: TGTGCCAGCTCACCACAAGGGACAGCACAAGAGACCCAGTACTTC.

In this sample, this clonotype turned up a few times. The chain is built from TRBV5-1 and TRBJ2-7; perhaps TRBD2 as D (5 bases). The CDR3 loop spans 14 amino acids. V was clipped by 3 bases and J by 5 bases, with 15 bases between them. Germline V gene data show CDR1 as SGHRS and CDR2 as YFSETQ. The CDR3 DNA follows: TGCGCCAGCAGCTCAACGCCCGGGGTCGACGAGCAGTACTTC. Protein: CASSSTPGVDEQYF.

This clonotype showed up many times. V gene TRBV7-9 combines with J gene TRBJ1-6, with D perhaps TRBD1 (5 bases). Trimming pared 5 bases from V and 6 bases from J, leaving 11 bases between. CDR3 size: 14 residues. The germline CDR1 and CDR2 sequences are SEHNR and FQNEAQ (reference sequence). The CDR3 spells CASSLGQVNSPLHF. The CDR3, as DNA: TGTGCCAGCAGCCTCGGACAAGTTAATTCACCCCTCCACTTT. The full variable domain, its missing parts supplied by reference TRBV7-9 and TRBJ1-6, is DTGVSQNPRHKITKRGQNVTFRCDPISEHNRLYWYRQTLGQGPEFLTYFQNEAQLEKSRLLSDRFSAERPKGSFSTLEIQRTEQGDSAMYLCASSLGQVNSPLHFGNGTRLTVT.